One and the same sample provided the 23 T cell receptor beta chains below, sequenced in a study of cytomegalovirus exposure and HLA in healthy donors. PCR was performed using 60 Vbeta and 13 Jbeta primers. Repertoires were generated with immunoSEQ multiplex PCR, while TCRdb's copy carries only in-frame clones and drops some. The sample consists of around 280,000 clones, 70% to 90% of them appearing once. The source material was PBMCs. These receptors were collected from a woman aged 18-29 years in good health and CMV-seronegative.

This clone came up a few times. CDR3: CASSLHRDRPQHF. The CDR3 bases are TGTGCCAGCTCACTCCACCGAGACAGGCCCCAGCATTTT. This chain joins TRBV18 and TRBJ1-5; possibly TRBD1 for D (5 bases). Deletions cut 4 bases from V and 9 bases from J, with 13 bases between. Per germline, CDR1 KGHSH and CDR2 LQKENI. CDR3 size: 13 residues.

This chain links TRBV6-1 with TRBJ1-4, with D perhaps TRBD1 (6 bases). Trimming pared 2 bases from V and 5 bases from J, leaving 18 bases between. Germline-derived CDR1 and CDR2 are MNHNS and SASEGT. The CDR3 covers 17 residues. The CDR3 nucleotides are TGTGCCAGCAGTGAAAGGGGACACAGTCTTGGGAATGAAAAACTGTTTTTT. Protein: CASSERGHSLGNEKLFF.

The gene calls are TRBV5-6 and TRBJ1-5; D perhaps matches TRBD1 (6 bases). The CDR3 consists of 14 residues. V lost 2 bases, J lost 3 bases, and 9 bases lay in between. Germline V gene sequence: CDR1 SGHDT, CDR2 YYEEEE. In nucleotides, the CDR3 is TGTGCCAGCAGCTTTGGGGACACCAATCAGCCCCAGCATTTT. Translation: CASSFGDTNQPQHF.

The gene calls are TRBV14 and TRBJ2-7; 7 positions match TRBD1. This CDR3 comprises 15 residues. The V gene end was trimmed by 4 bases and the J gene end by 2 bases; junction bases not matched to a gene: 8. Germline CDR1 is SGHDN and CDR2 is FVKESK. The CDR3 DNA sequence: TGTGCCAGCAGCCTAAACCGGGACAGACCCTACGAGCAGTACTTC. It translates to CASSLNRDRPYEQYF.

The V call is TRBV7-6, the J call TRBJ2-1; D is unclear. Germline V gene sequence: CDR1 SGHVS, CDR2 FNYEAQ. The CDR3 sequence is 13 residues long. Trimming removed 7 bases from V and 1 base from J, with 8 bases in between. As DNA, the CDR3 is TGTGCCAGCACCCGCGGTTCCTACAATGAGCAGTTCTTC. As protein: CASTRGSYNEQFF.

This clone was detected once. In nucleotides, the CDR3 is TGTGCCAGCAGCTTGGCCGGCTCGGGTACGCAGTATTTT. This gives the protein CASSLAGSGTQYF. This chain joins TRBV5-6 and TRBJ2-3, with D hard to call. In germline, CDR1 is SGHDT, CDR2 YYEEEE. V was shortened by 0 bases and J by 8 bases, with 10 bases between the two germline ends. CDR3 length: 13 residues. The full variable domain, completed using reference TRBV5-6 and TRBJ2-3, is DAGVTQSPTHLIKTRGQQVTLRCSPKSGHDTVSWYQQALGQGPQFIFQYYEEEERQRGNFPDRFSGHQFPNYSSELNVNALLLGDSALYLCASSLAGSGTQYFGPGTRLTVL.

The rearrangement uses TRBV10-3 and TRBJ2-3; possible D gene TRBD2, 5 bases. V gave up 4 bases and J gave up 4 bases, with 9 bases separating them. CDR3 length equals 13 residues. Germline loops: CDR1 ENHRY, CDR2 SYGVKD. CDR3 in DNA: TGTGCCATCAGTGCCGGGGTTGCAGATACGCAGTATTTT. This translates into CAISAGVADTQYF.

V usage is TRBV19 and J usage is TRBJ1-3; weak D call: TRBD1 (6 bases). Trimming took 3 bases from V and 0 from J, leaving 12 bases between them. Germline loops: CDR1 LNHDA, CDR2 SQIVND (reference sequence). The CDR3 runs 16 residues. The CDR3 region has the DNA TGTGCCAGTAGTATCGATGACAGGCCCTCTGGAAACACCATATATTTT. As protein: CASSIDDRPSGNTIYF.

The chain employs TRBV11-1 and TRBJ1-1, with no clear D. The germline V gene encodes CDR1 SGHAT and CDR2 FQDESV (reference sequence). The CDR3 sequence is 13 residues long. V lost 3 bases and J 1 base, leaving 6 bases between the germline ends. The CDR3: CASSFGQNTEAFF. As DNA, the CDR3 is TGTGCCAGCAGCTTTGGGCAGAACACTGAAGCTTTCTTT.

This clone came up once. The chain links TRBV7-9 to TRBJ1-5; D is unresolved. Germline values: CDR1 SEHNR, CDR2 FQNEAQ (reference sequence). The V end lost 1 base, the J end lost 3 bases, and 10 bases lay between the germline ends. The CDR3 totals 15 residues. The CDR3 nucleotides are TGTGCCAGCAGCTTAGTGGGTGCGGCCAATCAGCCCCAGCATTTT. Residues: CASSLVGAANQPQHF.

The chain is built from TRBV2 and TRBJ2-2; the match to TRBD1 covers 9 bases. The CDR3 runs to 16 residues. The junction had 4 bases not matched to a gene; V was cut back by 1 base and J by 4 bases. Germline CDR1 is SNHLY and CDR2 is FYNNEI. CDR3 sequence: CASSEDRGRGTGELFF. CDR3 sequence (DNA): TGTGCCAGCAGTGAAGACAGGGGGCGAGGCACCGGGGAGCTGTTTTTT.

The CDR3 bases are TGTGCCAGCAGTTATCGAAGCTCTCAGCCCCAGCATTTT. This translates into CASSYRSSQPQHF. This chain connects TRBV6-5 to TRBJ1-5; D ambiguous. Germline-derived CDR1 and CDR2 are MNHEY and SVGAGI. There are 13 residues in the CDR3. Trimming took off 3 bases at V and 6 bases at J, with 9 bases between the two ends.

This clone was counted between two and nine times. The V gene is TRBV19, the J gene TRBJ1-4; D perhaps matches TRBD1 (6 bases). The ends were cut back, 6 bases at V and 5 bases at J, with 16 bases in the middle. Germline V gene lookup returns CDR1 LNHDA and CDR2 SQIVND (reference sequence). The CDR3 is 15 residues long. CDR3 amino acids: CASRLRTDVNEKLFF. The CDR3 bases are TGTGCCAGTAGGCTAAGGACAGACGTGAATGAAAAACTGTTTTTT.

This clone was observed once. This sequence joins TRBV2 and TRBJ2-7; the match to TRBD1 covers 7 bases. Trimming took 6 bases from V and 2 from J; bases not matched to a gene: 4. This CDR3 has 13 amino acids. CDR1 SNHLY and CDR2 FYNNEI come from the germline V gene. The CDR3 loop is CASRGQATYEQYF. For the CDR3, the DNA is TGTGCCAGCAGAGGACAGGCCACCTACGAGCAGTACTTC.

The J gene is TRBJ2-5, the V gene TRBV11-1, with 9 bases that match TRBD2. The CDR3 extends over 15 amino acids. The germline V gene has CDR1 SGHAT and CDR2 FQDESV (reference sequence). V lost 6 bases and J lost 1; bases outside the gene matches: 6. In DNA, the CDR3 is TGTGCCAGCAGTAGACTAGCGGCGGGCCAAGAGACCCAGTACTTC. This encodes CASSRLAAGQETQYF.

The chain uses TRBV5-4 and TRBJ2-7; 7 bases are a match to TRBD2. CDR1 and CDR2 (germline): SGHNT, YYREEE (reference sequence). The V and J ends lost 0 bases and 5 bases, in that order; junction bases with no gene match: 5. CDR3 size: 14 residues. Here the CDR3 reads CASSLVAGDDEQYF. CDR3 nucleotide sequence: TGTGCCAGCAGCTTGGTCGCGGGGGACGACGAGCAGTACTTC. Full variable domain (remainder filled in from reference TRBV5-4 and TRBJ2-7): ETGVTQSPTHLIKTRGQQVTLRCSSQSGHNTVSWYQQALGQGPQFIFQYYREEENGRGNFPPRFSGLQFPNYSSELNVNALELDDSALYLCASSLVAGDDEQYFGPGTRLTVT.

V is TRBV9 and J is TRBJ2-1; 12 bases fit TRBD2. CDR3 length equals 16 residues. The V gene's germline CDR1 is SGDLS and CDR2 YYNGEE. The ends lost 1 base at V and 4 bases at J; junction bases unmatched: 3. The CDR3 DNA reads as TGTGCCAGCAGCGTACCTCTAGCGGGGGGGTACAATGAGCAGTTCTTC. Translation gives CASSVPLAGGYNEQFF. Variable domain in full (rest from reference TRBV9 and TRBJ2-1): DSGVTQTPKHLITATGQRVTLRCSPRSGDLSVYWYQQSLDQGLQFLIQYYNGEERAKGNILERFSAQQFPDLHSELNLSSLELGDSALYFCASSVPLAGGYNEQFFGPGTRLTVL.

This clone has just one count. This sequence joins TRBV2 and TRBJ1-1; D call uncertain. The CDR3 totals 12 residues. Germline CDR1 and CDR2: SNHLY and FYNNEI. V was shortened by 5 bases and J by 10 bases, with 14 bases between the two germline ends. In DNA form, the CDR3 reads TGTGCCAGCAGTCGATCAATATTCGGAGCTTTCTTT. Protein product: CASSRSIFGAFF.

The chain recombines TRBV18 with TRBJ2-5; 8 nucleotides align to TRBD2. V lost 6 bases and J lost 3; bases outside the gene matches: 3. The CDR3 spans 13 residues. Germline values: CDR1 KGHSH, CDR2 LQKENI. CDR3 region: CASSTGLEETQYF. The CDR3 coding sequence is TGTGCCAGCTCGACGGGACTAGAAGAGACCCAGTACTTC.

DNA for the CDR3: TGTGCCAGCAGCTATAATACCTACGAGCAGTACTTC. As protein: CASSYNTYEQYF. The J gene is TRBJ2-5, the V gene TRBV11-1; D gene uncertain. Matching the DNA end better, TRBJ2-7 makes the J call doubtful. Per germline, CDR1 SGHAT and CDR2 FQDESV (reference sequence). This CDR3 contains 12 residues.

The chain joins TRBV27 to TRBJ1-2; 10 bases fit TRBD1. Germline assignment: CDR1 MNHEY and CDR2 SMNVEV (reference sequence). This CDR3 comprises 14 residues. Trimming at V came to 8 bases and at J to 7 bases, leaving 10 bases not matched to a gene. CDR3 nucleotide sequence: TGTGCCAGCTGGCCGGGACAGGGGTTAGGTGGCTACACCTTC. Protein product: CASWPGQGLGGYTF.

This clone was counted only a few times. The rearrangement uses TRBV6-5 and TRBJ1-1, with D possibly TRBD1 on 5 matching bases. The V end lost 5 bases, the J end lost 6 bases, and 13 bases lay between the germline ends. Germline V gives CDR1 MNHEY, CDR2 SVGAGI. This CDR3 has 13 amino acids. CDR3 region: CASSPPGGAEAFF. The CDR3 nucleotides are TGTGCCAGCAGTCCCCCCGGGGGTGCTGAAGCTTTCTTT.

For the CDR3, the DNA is TGTGCCTGGAGATTCGCAGGGGCTGGAAACACCATATATTTT. It specifies CAWRFAGAGNTIYF. This rearrangement joins TRBV30 to TRBJ1-3, with D maybe TRBD1 (6 bases). The V end lost 3 bases, the J end lost 2 bases, and 11 bases lay between the germline ends. The CDR3 has 14 residues. Germline-derived CDR1 and CDR2 are GTSNPN and SVGIG (reference sequence).